Following are 26 T cell receptor beta chains from one sample sequenced in a study of T cells in Graves' hyperthyroidism and ophthalmopathy. The TCR beta CDR3 regions underwent amplification using RNA transcripts as the source. HTBI primers were the set used in a first-round RT-PCR of the TCR CDR3. TCRdb redid the calling of the multiplex PCR reads with MiXCR, one entry per CDR3 protein. The sample consists of around 200,000 distinct CDR3 sequences, approximately 20% of them appearing once. The specimen sequenced was blood. The receptor set was obtained from a middle-aged man with Graves' hyperthyroidism.

On this clonotype itself: This may stem from a read error, because a much larger clone lies one nucleotide away. The rearrangement links TRBV27 to TRBJ2-7, with D unresolved. CDR1 is MNHEY, CDR2 SMNVEV, per germline (reference sequence). The CDR3 loop spans 13 amino acids. The V end was cut by 5 bases, the J end by 4 bases, with 12 bases between. The CDR3 reads CASSPRPPYEQYF. The CDR3, as DNA: TGTGCCAGCAGTCCTCGGCCACCTTACGAGCAGTACTTC.

This clonotype was recorded many times. The rearrangement links TRBV30 to TRBJ2-1; 11 bases agree with TRBD2. The CDR3 is made up of 14 amino acids. Germline assignment: CDR1 GTSNPN and CDR2 SVGIG (reference sequence). With V trimmed by 2 bases and J by 15 bases, 12 bases remained unmatched. The CDR3 DNA reads as TGTGCCTGGAGTTATTTAGCGGGGGGGTCGGTTCTGTTCTTC. Translating it yields CAWSYLAGGSVLFF.

This clonotype has more than one count but fewer than ten. V gene TRBV10-3 combines with J gene TRBJ1-5; D gene uncertain. CDR3 length equals 16 residues. The V end lost 2 bases, the J end lost 0 bases, and 11 bases lay between the germline ends. CDR1 ENHRY and CDR2 SYGVKD come from the germline V gene. DNA for the CDR3: TGTGCCATCAGTGAGGGCCGGATTATTAGCAATCAGCCCCAGCATTTT. Amino acid sequence: CAISEGRIISNQPQHF.

This clonotype was counted ten times or more. The rearrangement uses TRBV20-1 and TRBJ2-7; 9 nucleotides align to TRBD2. CDR3 length equals 15 residues. V gave up 4 bases and J gave up 6 bases; unmatched junction bases: 13. The germline gives CDR1 DFQATT, CDR2 SNEGSKA (reference sequence). This CDR3 reads CSAKVFSGGSGEQYF. The CDR3 DNA reads as TGCAGTGCTAAAGTTTTTAGCGGGGGATCTGGCGAGCAGTACTTC.

This clonotype was observed many times. This chain uses TRBV5-1 with TRBJ1-1; no reliable D call. The CDR3 sequence is 13 residues long. CDR1 is SGHRS and CDR2 is YFSETQ in the germline V gene. V lost 0 bases, J lost 6 bases, and 9 bases lay in between. CDR3 region: CASSLGRKSEAFF. The CDR3 region has the DNA TGCGCCAGCAGCTTGGGTCGGAAGTCTGAAGCTTTCTTT. The whole variable domain, filled in from reference TRBV5-1 and TRBJ1-1, reads KAGVTQTPRYLIKTRGQQVTLSCSPISGHRSVSWYQQTPGQGLQFLFEYFSETQRNKGNFPGRFSGRQFSNSRSEMNVSTLELGDSALYLCASSLGRKSEAFFGQGTRLTVV.

V usage is TRBV28 and J usage is TRBJ2-7; D is perhaps TRBD1 (6 bases). Per the germline V gene, CDR1 is MDHEN and CDR2 is SYDVKM. Trimming removed 6 bases from V and 7 bases from J, with 10 bases in between. CDR3 length: 11 residues. CDR3 DNA sequence: TGTGCCAGCAGCCCAAGGGGGGAGCAGTACTTC. Amino acids: CASSPRGEQYF.

Notes on this clonotype: Just one base apart from a much larger clone, this may be a read error. The rearrangement uses TRBV6-2 or TRBV6-3 and TRBJ1-2; D gene unclear. Trimming pared 5 bases from V and 5 bases from J, leaving 15 bases between. Germline assignment: CDR1 MNHEY and CDR2 SVGEGT. The CDR3 has 14 residues. The CDR3: CASSRNSGEYGYTF. The CDR3 DNA is TGTGCCAGCAGTAGAAACAGTGGAGAATATGGCTACACCTTC.

This clonotype appeared many times. In nucleotides, the CDR3 is TGTGCCAGCAGCTTAGGGGGACCAGATACGCAGTATTTT. This sequence encodes CASSLGGPDTQYF. This sequence joins TRBV7-9 and TRBJ2-3; perhaps D is TRBD1 or TRBD2 (5 bases each). The CDR3 contains 13 residues. Trimming stripped 1 base from V and 4 bases from J, with 6 bases between. In germline, CDR1 is SEHNR, CDR2 FQNEAQ (reference sequence).

In its sample, this clonotype was seen a few times. The chain links TRBV20-1 to TRBJ2-1; 7 bases fit TRBD2. CDR3 length equals 14 residues. Looked up from germline, CDR1 is DFQATT and CDR2 is SNEGSKA (reference sequence). After removal of 5 bases from V and 5 bases from J, the junction contained 9 bases not matched to a gene. CDR3 loop: CSALPAGINNEQFF. In nucleotides, the CDR3 is TGCAGTGCTCTCCCAGCGGGAATTAACAATGAGCAGTTCTTC.

There are many counts of this clonotype. The genes are TRBV2 and TRBJ2-7; D ambiguous. Germline-derived CDR1 and CDR2 are SNHLY and FYNNEI. Trimming shortened V by 5 bases and J by 2 bases, and 10 bases separated the two germline ends. This CDR3 has 13 amino acids. The CDR3 region has the DNA TGTGCCAGCAGTTCGGGCGGCCCCTACGAGCAGTACTTC. The encoded protein is CASSSGGPYEQYF.

This clonotype appeared many times. The chain is built from TRBV7-2 and TRBJ2-2; D is undetermined. From germline, CDR1 is SGHTA and CDR2 FQGNSA. Trimming stripped 4 bases from V and 3 bases from J, with 12 bases between. The CDR3 length is 15 residues. CDR3 DNA sequence: TGTGCCAGCAGCTCCGGACCCCTCCACACCGGGGAGCTGTTTTTT. Amino acids: CASSSGPLHTGELFF.

This clonotype has just one count. A much larger clone sits a single nucleotide away, making a read error possible. This chain uses TRBV5-4 with TRBJ1-2; the D gene is possibly TRBD1 (5 bases). This CDR3 contains 14 residues. From germline, CDR1 is SGHNT and CDR2 YYREEE (reference sequence). The CDR3 nucleotides read TGTGTCAGCAGCTTGGCCGGGGGAAGCTATGGCTACACCTTC. It specifies CVSSLAGGSYGYTF. Full variable domain (rest looked up from reference TRBV5-4 and TRBJ1-2): ETGVTQSPTHLIKTRGQQVTLRCSSQSGHNTVSWYQQALGQGPQFIFQYYREEENGRGNFPPRFSGLQFPNYSSELNVNALELDDSALYLCVSSLAGGSYGYTFGSGTRLTVV.

The chain is built from TRBV18 and TRBJ2-7, with 9 bases matching TRBD2. V trimming: 0 bases; J trimming: 6 bases; junction bases outside the gene matches: 6. This CDR3 spans 15 amino acids. Germline values: CDR1 KGHSH, CDR2 LQKENI. CDR3 sequence (DNA): TGTGCCAGCTCACCACCTATTATAGCGGGGGTCGAGCAGTACTTC. Amino acids: CASSPPIIAGVEQYF.

CDR3 in amino acids: CASSLGRSNEQFF. CDR3 DNA: TGTGCCAGCAGCCTCGGGCGTAGCAATGAGCAGTTCTTC. J is TRBJ2-1 and V is TRBV9; no clear D gene. Germline V gene lookup returns CDR1 SGDLS and CDR2 YYNGEE. V was trimmed by 4 bases and J by 6 bases, leaving 11 bases between them. The CDR3 extends over 13 amino acids.

V is TRBV28 and J is TRBJ2-7, with D possibly TRBD1 on 7 matching bases. The V gene lost 2 bases and the J gene lost 7 bases, with 15 bases spanning the gap. Germline V CDR1 and CDR2: MDHEN, SYDVKM. CDR3 length: 14 residues. CDR3 sequence: CASSLNRGAGEQYF. CDR3 coding DNA: TGTGCCAGCAGTTTAAACAGGGGCGCGGGGGAGCAGTACTTC. Variable domain in full (rest from reference TRBV28 and TRBJ2-7): DVKVTQSSRYLVKRTGEKVFLECVQDMDHENMFWYRQDPGLGLRLIYFSYDVKMKEKGDIPEGYSVSREKKERFSLILESASTNQTSMYLCASSLNRGAGEQYFGPGTRLTVT.

At least ten counts were recorded for this clonotype. The rearrangement joins TRBV15 to TRBJ2-7; no clear D. The germline V gene encodes CDR1 LNHNV and CDR2 YYDKDF (reference sequence). There are 16 residues in the CDR3. Between the trimmed V and J ends, which lost 0 bases and 0 bases, there was a span of 12 bases. The CDR3 region is CATSREFDGYSYEQYF. The CDR3 DNA sequence: TGTGCCACCAGCAGAGAATTTGACGGCTACTCCTACGAGCAGTACTTC.

This clonotype was observed a few times. A much larger clone lies one base from this, so it may be a read error. This chain links TRBV28 with TRBJ1-1, with D perhaps TRBD1 (6 bases). Germline loops: CDR1 MDHEN, CDR2 SYDVKM. The CDR3 is 13 residues long. Trimming pared 10 bases from V and 4 bases from J, leaving 16 bases between. As DNA, the CDR3 is TGTGCCATTTCCAGGGGATTGAGCACTGAAGCTTTCTTT. Amino acid sequence: CAISRGLSTEAFF.

This clonotype was counted many times. The chain couples TRBV28 to TRBJ1-2; the match to TRBD1 covers 10 bases. The CDR3 has 15 amino acids. Germline loops: CDR1 MDHEN, CDR2 SYDVKM. The CDR3 DNA follows: TGTGTCAGACCCAGGGGGACAGGGGAAAGGTATGGCTACACCTTC. Translating gives CVRPRGTGERYGYTF.

J is TRBJ2-6 and V is TRBV4-2, with TRBD1 matching 12 bases. The CDR3 contains 19 residues. Looked up from germline, CDR1 is LGHNA and CDR2 is YNFKEQ. V was clipped by 0 bases and J by 3 bases; unmatched bases: 6. This CDR3 is CASSQEAGTGGGGANVLTF. CDR3 bases: TGTGCCAGCAGCCAAGAAGCCGGGACAGGGGGCGGTGGGGCCAACGTCCTGACTTTC.

This chain uses TRBV6-6 with TRBJ2-5; 7 nucleotides line up with TRBD1. V shed 0 bases and J 5 bases; nucleotides not matched to a gene: 6. Looked up from germline, CDR1 is MNHNY and CDR2 is SVGAGI (reference sequence). The CDR3 covers 15 residues. CDR3 sequence reads: CASSYSRGPGETQYF. CDR3 bases: TGTGCCAGCAGTTACTCGAGGGGGCCCGGGGAGACCCAGTACTTC.

The V call is TRBV5-1, the J call TRBJ1-4, with a tentative D call TRBD1 (5 bases). Germline V gene sequence: CDR1 SGHRS, CDR2 YFSETQ. Deletions cut 4 bases from V and 5 bases from J, with 12 bases between. CDR3 length: 14 residues. As DNA, the CDR3 is TGCGCCAGCAGCCCCGATGGGGGGAATGAAAAACTGTTTTTT. It codes for CASSPDGGNEKLFF.

This clonotype showed up many times. The rearrangement joins TRBV7-2 to TRBJ1-1; 10 bases map to TRBD1. CDR1 SGHTA and CDR2 FQGNSA come from the germline V gene. The CDR3 is 14 amino acids. Trimming cost V 6 bases and J 4 bases; bases outside gene matches: 5. The chain's CDR3 is CASRPGQGFTEAFF. The CDR3 nucleotides read TGTGCCAGCAGACCGGGACAGGGGTTCACTGAAGCTTTCTTT.

This clonotype was observed a handful of times. The CDR3 reads CASSLEGRNDSPLHF. CDR3 bases: TGCGCCAGCAGCTTGGAGGGCAGGAACGATTCACCCCTCCACTTT. This chain links TRBV5-1 with TRBJ1-6; D is undetermined. This CDR3 contains 15 residues. V shed 0 bases and J shed 8 bases, with 12 bases lying between them. Germline V gene sequence: CDR1 SGHRS, CDR2 YFSETQ. Drawing the rest from reference TRBV5-1 and TRBJ1-6, the complete variable domain is KAGVTQTPRYLIKTRGQQVTLSCSPISGHRSVSWYQQTPGQGLQFLFEYFSETQRNKGNFPGRFSGRQFSNSRSEMNVSTLELGDSALYLCASSLEGRNDSPLHFGNGTRLTVT.

This clonotype was picked up a small number of times. This rearrangement joins TRBV30 to TRBJ1-4; D is perhaps TRBD1 (5 bases). The CDR3 has 13 amino acids. CDR1 and CDR2 (germline): GTSNPN, SVGIG (reference sequence). Trimming cost V 1 base and J 7 bases, with 10 bases left between them. The CDR3 coding sequence is TGTGCCTGGAGTGCAGATCAGGGTGAAAAACTGTTTTTT. Amino acid sequence: CAWSADQGEKLFF.

This clonotype showed up just once. The V gene is TRBV19, the J gene TRBJ1-2; D call uncertain. Trimming shortened V by 7 bases and J by 0 bases, and 9 bases separated the two germline ends. In germline, CDR1 is LNHDA, CDR2 SQIVND (reference sequence). This CDR3 is built from 13 residues. The CDR3 DNA reads as TGTGCCAGTAACTTCGGGACTAACTATGGCTACACCTTC. It specifies CASNFGTNYGYTF. The variable domain in full, completed from reference TRBV19 and TRBJ1-2, reads DGGITQSPKYLFRKEGQNVTLSCEQNLNHDAMYWYRQDPGQGLRLIYYSQIVNDFQKGDIAEGYSVSREKKESFPLTVTSAQKNPTAFYLCASNFGTNYGYTFGSGTRLTVV.

This clonotype showed up many times. The CDR3 spells CSAGTSGLYNEQFF. The CDR3 bases are TGCAGTGCTGGAACTAGCGGGCTATACAATGAGCAGTTCTTC. V usage is TRBV20-1 and J usage is TRBJ2-1, with 9 bases identical to TRBD2. Trimming cost V 5 bases and J 4 bases; bases outside gene matches: 6. This CDR3 spans 14 amino acids. CDR1 and CDR2 from the germline V gene are DFQATT and SNEGSKA (reference sequence).